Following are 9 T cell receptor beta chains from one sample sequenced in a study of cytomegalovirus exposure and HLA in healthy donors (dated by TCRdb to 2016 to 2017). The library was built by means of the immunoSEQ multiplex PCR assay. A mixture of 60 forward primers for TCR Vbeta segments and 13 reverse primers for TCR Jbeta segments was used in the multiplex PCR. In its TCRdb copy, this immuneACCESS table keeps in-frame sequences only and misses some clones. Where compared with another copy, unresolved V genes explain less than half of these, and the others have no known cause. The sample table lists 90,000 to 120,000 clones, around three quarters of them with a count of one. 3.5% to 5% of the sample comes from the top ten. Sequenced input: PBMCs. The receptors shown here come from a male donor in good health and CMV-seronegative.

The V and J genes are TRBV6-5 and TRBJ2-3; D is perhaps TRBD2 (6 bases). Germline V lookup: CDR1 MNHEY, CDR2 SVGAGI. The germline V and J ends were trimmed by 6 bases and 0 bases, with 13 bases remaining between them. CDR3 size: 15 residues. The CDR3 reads CASRGGSSSTDTQYF. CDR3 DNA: TGTGCCAGCAGGGGGGGAAGTTCTAGCACAGATACGCAGTATTTT.

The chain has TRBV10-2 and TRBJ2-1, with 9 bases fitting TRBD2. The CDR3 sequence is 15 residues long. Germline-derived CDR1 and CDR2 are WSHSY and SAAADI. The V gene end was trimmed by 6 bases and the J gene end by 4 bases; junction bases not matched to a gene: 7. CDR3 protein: CASSSTSGSYNEQFF. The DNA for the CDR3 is TGCGCCAGCAGCTCAACTAGCGGGTCTTACAATGAGCAGTTCTTC.

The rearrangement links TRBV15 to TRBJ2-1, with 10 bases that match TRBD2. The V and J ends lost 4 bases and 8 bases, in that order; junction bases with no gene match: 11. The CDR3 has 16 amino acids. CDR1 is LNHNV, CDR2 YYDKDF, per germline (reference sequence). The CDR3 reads CATSTLESGRAHEQFF. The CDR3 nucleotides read TGTGCCACCAGCACTCTAGAAAGCGGGAGGGCCCATGAGCAGTTCTTC.

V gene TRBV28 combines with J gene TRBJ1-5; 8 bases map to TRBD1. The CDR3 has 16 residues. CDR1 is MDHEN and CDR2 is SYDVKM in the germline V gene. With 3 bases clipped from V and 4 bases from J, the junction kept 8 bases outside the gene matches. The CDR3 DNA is TGTGCCAGCAGTTTCGGGTGGACAGGGAAGAATCAGCCCCAGCATTTT. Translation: CASSFGWTGKNQPQHF.

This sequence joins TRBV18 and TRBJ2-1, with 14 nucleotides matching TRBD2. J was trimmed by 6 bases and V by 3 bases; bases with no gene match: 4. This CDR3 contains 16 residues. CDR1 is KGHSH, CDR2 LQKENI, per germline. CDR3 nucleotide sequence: TGTGCCAGCTCACCCATGACTAGCGGGAGGGCCAATGAGCAGTTCTTC. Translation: CASSPMTSGRANEQFF. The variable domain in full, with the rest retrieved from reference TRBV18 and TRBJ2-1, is NAGVMQNPRHLVRRRGQEARLRCSPMKGHSHVYWYRQLPEEGLKFMVYLQKENIIDESGMPKERFSAEFPKEGPSILRIQQVVRGDSAAYFCASSPMTSGRANEQFFGPGTRLTVL.

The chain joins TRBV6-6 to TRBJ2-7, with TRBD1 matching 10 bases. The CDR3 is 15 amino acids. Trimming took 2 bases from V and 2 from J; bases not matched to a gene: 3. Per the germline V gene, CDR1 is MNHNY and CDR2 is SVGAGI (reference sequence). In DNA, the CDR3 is TGTGCCAGCAGTTACGACAGGGGGCCTACCTACGAGCAGTACTTC. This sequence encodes CASSYDRGPTYEQYF.

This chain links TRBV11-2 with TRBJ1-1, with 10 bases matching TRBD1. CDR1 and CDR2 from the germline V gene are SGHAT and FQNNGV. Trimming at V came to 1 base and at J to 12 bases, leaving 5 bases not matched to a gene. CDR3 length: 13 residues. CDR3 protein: CASSLARQGATFF. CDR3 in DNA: TGTGCCAGCAGCTTAGCCCGACAGGGGGCAACTTTCTTT.

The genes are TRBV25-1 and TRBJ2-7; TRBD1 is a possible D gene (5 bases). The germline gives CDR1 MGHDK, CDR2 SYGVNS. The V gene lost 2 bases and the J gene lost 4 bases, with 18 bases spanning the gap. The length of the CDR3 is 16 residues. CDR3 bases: TGTGCCAGCAGTGAAGTTGGTGTTAGGGGCCGGTACGAGCAGTACTTC. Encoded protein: CASSEVGVRGRYEQYF.

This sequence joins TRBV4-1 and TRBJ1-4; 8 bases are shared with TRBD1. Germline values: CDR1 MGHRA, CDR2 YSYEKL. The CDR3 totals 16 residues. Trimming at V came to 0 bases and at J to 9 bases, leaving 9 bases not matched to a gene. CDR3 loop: CASSQEGGQEVKKLFF. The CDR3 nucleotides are TGCGCCAGCAGCCAAGAAGGGGGACAGGAGGTCAAAAAACTGTTTTTT.